Listed below are T cell receptor beta chains from one sample, sequenced in a study of cytomegalovirus exposure and HLA in healthy donors. Profiling relied on immunoSEQ multiplex PCR, and the TCRdb table lists in-frame clones only, not all of them. The sample yields 150,000 to 200,000 clones, 89% seen once. The sample taken for sequencing was PBMCs. All receptors come from a man between 18 and 35 years old in good health and CMV-seropositive. The CDR3 runs from the conserved cysteine through the conserved F or W. A D gene is named only where the DNA matches it firmly. Clone size is shown for a subset of rows, as once, few, many or a class of expanded clone.

TRBV29-1	NA	TRBJ2-5	TRBD2	TGCAGCGTTTTTCCCGGGACTAGCGGCGTGGCCCAGTACTTC	CSVFPGTSGVAQYF
TRBV27	NA	TRBJ2-1	TRBD2	TGTGCCAGCAGTCCCTATCTTAGCGGGAGTGGGCATGAGCAGTTCTTC	CASSPYLSGSGHEQFF
TRBV7-2	NA	TRBJ1-5	NA	TGTGCCAGCAGCCAAGAGGCAGGGGCACAGCCCCAGCATTTT	CASSQEAGAQPQHF
TRBV11-3	NA	TRBJ2-7	TRBD2	TGTGCCAGCAGCCCTGGACTAGCGCTGAGCTCCTACGAGCAGTACTTC	CASSPGLALSSYEQYF
TRBV11-2	NA	TRBJ1-1	NA	TGTGCCAGCAGCTTAGATCAGATCAACACTGAAGCTTTCTTT	CASSLDQINTEAFF
TRBV7-9	once	TRBJ1-4	TRBD1	TGTGCCAGCAGCTTAACAGGGGGCTTTACTCCCGAAAAACTGTTTTTT	CASSLTGGFTPEKLFF
TRBV16	NA	TRBJ1-3	NA	TGTGCCAGCAGCCTCGCTTCAGGGTCTGGAAACACCATATATTTT	CASSLASGSGNTIYF
TRBV7-2	NA	TRBJ2-7	TRBD2	TGTGCCAGCAGCTTAGTAGGCAAGCGGGACTACGAGCAGTACTTC	CASSLVGKRDYEQYF
TRBV30	NA	TRBJ1-1	TRBD1	TGTGCCTGTCAATCCGGGACAGGGGAAACTGAAGCTTTCTTT	CACQSGTGETEAFF
TRBV21-1	NA	TRBJ2-1	NA	TGTGCCAGCAGCATCCGGGACTCCCGTTATGATGAGCAGTTCTTC	CASSIRDSRYDEQFF
TRBV28	NA	TRBJ1-2	NA	TGTGCCAGCAGTTCGGCAGGGTTACTTAACTATGGCTACACCTTC	CASSSAGLLNYGYTF
TRBV5-4	NA	TRBJ2-5	TRBD2	TGTGCCAGCAGCGCCGGACTAGCGGAAGAGACCCAGTACTTC	CASSAGLAEETQYF
TRBV27	NA	TRBJ2-7	NA	TGTGCCAGCAGTTTAGCGAGTACTAGCCGCGAGCAGTACTTC	CASSLASTSREQYF
TRBV6-5	NA	TRBJ2-1	NA	TGTGCCAGCTCCGGGACTGGGGATTACAATGAGCAGTTCTTC	CASSGTGDYNEQFF
TRBV29-1	NA	TRBJ2-1	TRBD1	TGCAGCGTTGAAGATCGAAGGGGGCAAGATGAGCAGTTCTTC	CSVEDRRGQDEQFF
TRBV5-1	NA	TRBJ2-7	TRBD1	TGCGCCAGCAGCTTGCTGGAGACAGGGACCTACGAGCAGTACTTC	CASSLLETGTYEQYF
TRBV10-3	NA	TRBJ2-1	TRBD1	TGTGCCATCAGTGTCTGGCCTATTGGACAGGGGGTGAATGAGCAGTTCTTC	CAISVWPIGQGVNEQFF
TRBV7-8	NA	TRBJ1-5	TRBD1	TGTGCCAGCAGCCGCCCTCAGGGGGATTGGAGCAATCAGCCCCAGCATTTT	CASSRPQGDWSNQPQHF
TRBV11-3	NA	TRBJ2-3	NA	TGTGCCAGCAGCTTCTTGAGGAGCACAGATACGCAGTATTTT	CASSFLRSTDTQYF
TRBV27	NA	TRBJ2-1	TRBD2	TGTGCCAGCAGGGGGGGGGTAGCCTACAATGAGCAGTTCTTC	CASRGGVAYNEQFF
TRBV7-3	NA	TRBJ2-1	TRBD1	TGTGCCAGCAGCCCCACAGGGGGACGATTCAATGAGCAGTTCTTC	CASSPTGGRFNEQFF
TRBV25-1	NA	TRBJ2-7	NA	TGTGCCAGCAGCTTAACTGGTAACGAGCAGTACTTC	CASSLTGNEQYF
TRBV9	NA	TRBJ2-1	NA	TGTGCCAGCAGCGTAGGCCTCAGGTCAACCTACAATGAGCAGTTCTTC	CASSVGLRSTYNEQFF
TRBV28	few	TRBJ1-5	TRBD1	TGTGCCAGCAGTGGTACAGGGGCCAAAATATTGAATAGCAATCAGCCCCAGCATTTT	CASSGTGAKILNSNQPQHF